This TCR beta chain was identified in a study of control samples from healthy donors and cancer patients. Produced via immunoSEQ multiplex PCR; TCRdb's table is partial and in-frame only. In the table there are under 300,000 clones, roughly 87% of which are singletons. V was clipped by 1 base and J by 5 bases, with 2 bases between them. The germline gives CDR1 LGHDT, CDR2 YNNKEL (reference sequence). The CDR3 runs 12 residues. This clone has only a few counts. At the DNA level, this CDR3 is encoded by other sequences in the same sample as well. The rearrangement links TRBV3-1 (or the pseudogene TRBV3-2) to TRBJ2-2; D is undetermined. This clonotype was obtained from a woman aged 60-75 years with lung cancer. The sequenced material came from PBMCs. The CDR3, as DNA: TGTGCCAGCAGCCAAGTAACCGGGGAGCTGTTTTTT. It is translated as CASSQVTGELFF.